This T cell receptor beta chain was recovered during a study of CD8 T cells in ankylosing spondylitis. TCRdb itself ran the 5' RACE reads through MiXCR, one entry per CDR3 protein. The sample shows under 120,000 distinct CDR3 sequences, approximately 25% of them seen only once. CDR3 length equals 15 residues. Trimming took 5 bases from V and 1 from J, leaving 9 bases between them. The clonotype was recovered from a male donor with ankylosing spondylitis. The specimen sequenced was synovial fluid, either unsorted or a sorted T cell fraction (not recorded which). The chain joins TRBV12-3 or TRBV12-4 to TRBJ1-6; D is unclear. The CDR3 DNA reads TGTGCCAGCAGTAAATGGGGATCCTATAATTCACCCCTCCACTTT. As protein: CASSKWGSYNSPLHF.